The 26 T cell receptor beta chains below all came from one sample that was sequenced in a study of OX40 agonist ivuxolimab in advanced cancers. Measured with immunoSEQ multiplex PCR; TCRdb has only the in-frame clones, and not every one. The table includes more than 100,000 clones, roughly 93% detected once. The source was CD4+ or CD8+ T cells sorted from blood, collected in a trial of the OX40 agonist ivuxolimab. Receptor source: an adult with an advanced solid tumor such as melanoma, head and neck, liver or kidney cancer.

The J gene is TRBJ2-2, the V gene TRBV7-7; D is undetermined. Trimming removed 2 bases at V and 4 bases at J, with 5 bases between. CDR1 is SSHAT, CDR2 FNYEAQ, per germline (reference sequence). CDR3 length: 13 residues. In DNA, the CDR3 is TGTGCCAGCAGCTTAAGACCCACCGGGGAGCTGTTTTTT. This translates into CASSLRPTGELFF.

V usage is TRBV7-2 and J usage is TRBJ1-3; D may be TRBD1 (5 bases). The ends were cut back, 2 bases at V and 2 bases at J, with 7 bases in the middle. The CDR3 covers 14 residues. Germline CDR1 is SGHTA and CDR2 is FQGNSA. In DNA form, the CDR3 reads TGTGCCAGCAGCTTATTGGGGCCTGGAAACACCATATATTTT. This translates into CASSLLGPGNTIYF.

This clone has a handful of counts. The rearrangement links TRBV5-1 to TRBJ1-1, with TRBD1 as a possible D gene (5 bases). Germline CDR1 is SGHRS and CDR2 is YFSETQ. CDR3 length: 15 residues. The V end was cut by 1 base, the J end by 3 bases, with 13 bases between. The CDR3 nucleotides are TGCGCCAGCAGCTTGATTGTGTTGGGGGACACTGAAGCTTTCTTT. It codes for CASSLIVLGDTEAFF. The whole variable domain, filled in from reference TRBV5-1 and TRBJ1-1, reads KAGVTQTPRYLIKTRGQQVTLSCSPISGHRSVSWYQQTPGQGLQFLFEYFSETQRNKGNFPGRFSGRQFSNSRSEMNVSTLELGDSALYLCASSLIVLGDTEAFFGQGTRLTVV.

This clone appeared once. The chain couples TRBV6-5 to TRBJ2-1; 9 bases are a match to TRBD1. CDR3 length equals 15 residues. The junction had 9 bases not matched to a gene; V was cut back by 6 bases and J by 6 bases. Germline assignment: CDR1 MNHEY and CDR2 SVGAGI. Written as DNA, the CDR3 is TGTGCCAGCAGACAGGACAGGGGATACACCAATGAGCAGTTCTTC. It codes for CASRQDRGYTNEQFF.

CDR3 region: CASSGTGSTDTQYF. The CDR3 nucleotides are TGTGCCAGCAGTGGGACAGGAAGCACAGATACGCAGTATTTT. The J gene is TRBJ2-3, the V gene TRBV2, with 7 bases matching TRBD1. This CDR3 has 14 residues. Germline V gives CDR1 SNHLY, CDR2 FYNNEI. V lost 4 bases and J lost 0; bases outside the gene matches: 1.

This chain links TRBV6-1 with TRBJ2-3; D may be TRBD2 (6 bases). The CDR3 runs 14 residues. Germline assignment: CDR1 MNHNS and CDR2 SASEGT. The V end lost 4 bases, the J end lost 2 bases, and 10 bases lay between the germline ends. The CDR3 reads CASSVGGDTDTQYF. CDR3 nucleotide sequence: TGTGCCAGCAGTGTTGGAGGGGACACAGATACGCAGTATTTT.

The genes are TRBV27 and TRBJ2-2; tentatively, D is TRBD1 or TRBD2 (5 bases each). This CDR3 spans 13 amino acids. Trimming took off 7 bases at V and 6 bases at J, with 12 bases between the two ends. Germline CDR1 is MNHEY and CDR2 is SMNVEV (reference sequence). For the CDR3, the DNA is TGTGCCAGCATTGACGAGGGGCCCGGGGAGCTGTTTTTT. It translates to CASIDEGPGELFF.

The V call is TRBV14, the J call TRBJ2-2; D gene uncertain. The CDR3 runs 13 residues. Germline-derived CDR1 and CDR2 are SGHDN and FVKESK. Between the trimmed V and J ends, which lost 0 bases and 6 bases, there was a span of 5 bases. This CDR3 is CASSQDWSGELFF. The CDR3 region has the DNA TGTGCCAGCAGCCAAGATTGGTCCGGGGAGCTGTTTTTT. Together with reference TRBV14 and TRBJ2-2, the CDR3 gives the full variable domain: EAGVTQFPSHSVIEKGQTVTLRCDPISGHDNLYWYRRVMGKEIKFLLHFVKESKQDESGMPNNRFLAERTGGTYSTLKVQPAELEDSGVYFCASSQDWSGELFFGEGSRLTVL.

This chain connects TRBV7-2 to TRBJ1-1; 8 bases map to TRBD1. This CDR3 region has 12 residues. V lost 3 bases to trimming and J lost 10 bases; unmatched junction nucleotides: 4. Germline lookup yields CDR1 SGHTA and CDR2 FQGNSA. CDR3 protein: CASSFIQGGAFF. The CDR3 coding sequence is TGTGCCAGCAGCTTTATACAGGGGGGAGCTTTCTTT.

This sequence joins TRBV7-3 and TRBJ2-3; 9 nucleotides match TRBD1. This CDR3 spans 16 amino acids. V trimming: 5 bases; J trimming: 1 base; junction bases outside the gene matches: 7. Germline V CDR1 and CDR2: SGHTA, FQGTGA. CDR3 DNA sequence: TGTGCCAGCAGCAAACAGGGGGCAACACGCACAGATACGCAGTATTTT. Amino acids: CASSKQGATRTDTQYF.

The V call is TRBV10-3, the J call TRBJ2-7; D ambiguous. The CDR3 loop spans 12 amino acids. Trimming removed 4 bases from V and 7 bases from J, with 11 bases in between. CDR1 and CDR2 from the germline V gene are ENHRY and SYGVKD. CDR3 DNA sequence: TGTGCCATCAGTGGCGCTACGACAGAGCAGTACTTC. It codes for CAISGATTEQYF.

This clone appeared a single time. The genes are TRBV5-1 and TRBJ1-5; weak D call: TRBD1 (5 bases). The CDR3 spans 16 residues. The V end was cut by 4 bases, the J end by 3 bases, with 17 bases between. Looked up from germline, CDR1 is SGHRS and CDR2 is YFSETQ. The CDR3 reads CASSPGTATTNQPQHF. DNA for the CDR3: TGCGCCAGCAGCCCTGGGACTGCTACCACCAATCAGCCCCAGCATTTT.

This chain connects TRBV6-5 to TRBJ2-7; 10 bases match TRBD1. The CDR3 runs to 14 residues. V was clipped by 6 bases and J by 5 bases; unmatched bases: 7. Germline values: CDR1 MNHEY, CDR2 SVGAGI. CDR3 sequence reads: CASSPDRGRNEQYF. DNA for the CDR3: TGTGCCAGCAGCCCTGACAGGGGGCGGAACGAGCAGTACTTC.

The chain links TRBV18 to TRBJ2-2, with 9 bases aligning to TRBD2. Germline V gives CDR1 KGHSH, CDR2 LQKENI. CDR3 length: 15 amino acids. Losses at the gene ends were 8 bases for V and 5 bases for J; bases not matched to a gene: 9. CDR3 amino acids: CASPPLAGVTGELFF. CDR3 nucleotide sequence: TGTGCCAGCCCCCCCTTAGCGGGAGTAACCGGGGAGCTGTTTTTT.

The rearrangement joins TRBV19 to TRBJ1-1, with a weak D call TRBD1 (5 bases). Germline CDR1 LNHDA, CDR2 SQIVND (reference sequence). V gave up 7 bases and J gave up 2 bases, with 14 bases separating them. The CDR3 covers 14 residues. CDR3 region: CASTMGGDNTEAFF. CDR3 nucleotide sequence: TGTGCCAGTACCATGGGAGGGGACAACACTGAAGCTTTCTTT.

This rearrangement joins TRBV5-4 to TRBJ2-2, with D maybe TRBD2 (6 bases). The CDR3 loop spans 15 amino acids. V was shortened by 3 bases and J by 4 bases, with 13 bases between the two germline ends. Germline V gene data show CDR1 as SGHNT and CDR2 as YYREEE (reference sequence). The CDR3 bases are TGTGCCAGCAGCTCGCGACTAGAGATCACCGGGGAGCTGTTTTTT. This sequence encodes CASSSRLEITGELFF.

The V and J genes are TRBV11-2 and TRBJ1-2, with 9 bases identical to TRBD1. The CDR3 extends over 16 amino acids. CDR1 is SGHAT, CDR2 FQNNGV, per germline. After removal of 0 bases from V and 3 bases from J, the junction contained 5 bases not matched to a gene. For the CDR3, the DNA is TGTGCCAGCAGCTTAGATTGGGGACAGGGAGACTATGGCTACACCTTC. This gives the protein CASSLDWGQGDYGYTF. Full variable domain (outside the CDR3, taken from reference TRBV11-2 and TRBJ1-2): EAGVAQSPRYKIIEKRQSVAFWCNPISGHATLYWYQQILGQGPKLLIQFQNNGVVDDSQLPKDRFSAERLKGVDSTLKIQPAKLEDSAVYLCASSLDWGQGDYGYTFGSGTRLTVV.

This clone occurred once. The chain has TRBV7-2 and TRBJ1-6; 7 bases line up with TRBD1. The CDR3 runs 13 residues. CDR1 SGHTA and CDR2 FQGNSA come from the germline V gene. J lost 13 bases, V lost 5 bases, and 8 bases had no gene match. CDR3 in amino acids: CASSLRQGGPLHF. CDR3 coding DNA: TGTGCCAGCAGCCTAAGACAGGGTGGGCCCCTCCACTTT.

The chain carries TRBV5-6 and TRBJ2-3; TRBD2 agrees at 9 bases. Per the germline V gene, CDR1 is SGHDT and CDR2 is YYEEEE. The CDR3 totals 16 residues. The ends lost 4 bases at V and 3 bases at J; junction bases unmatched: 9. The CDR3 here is CASSPGLAGITDTQYF. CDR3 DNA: TGTGCCAGCAGCCCCGGGCTAGCGGGAATTACAGATACGCAGTATTTT.

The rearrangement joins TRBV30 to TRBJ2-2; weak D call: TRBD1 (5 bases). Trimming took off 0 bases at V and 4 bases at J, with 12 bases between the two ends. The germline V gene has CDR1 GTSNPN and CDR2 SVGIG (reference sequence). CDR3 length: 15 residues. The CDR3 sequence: CAWSVKGLGTGELFF. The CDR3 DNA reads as TGTGCCTGGAGTGTGAAGGGGCTCGGCACCGGGGAGCTGTTTTTT. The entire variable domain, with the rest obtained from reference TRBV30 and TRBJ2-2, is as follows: SQTIHQWPATLVQPVGSPLSLECTVEGTSNPNLYWYRQAAGRGLQLLFYSVGIGQISSEVPQNLSASRPQDRQFILSSKKLLLSDSGFYLCAWSVKGLGTGELFFGEGSRLTVL.

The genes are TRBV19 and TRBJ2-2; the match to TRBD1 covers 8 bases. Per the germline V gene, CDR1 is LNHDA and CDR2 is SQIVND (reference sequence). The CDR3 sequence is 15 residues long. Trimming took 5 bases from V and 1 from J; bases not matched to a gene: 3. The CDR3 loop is CASSLGQGNTGELFF. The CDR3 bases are TGTGCCAGTAGTCTTGGACAGGGGAACACCGGGGAGCTGTTTTTT. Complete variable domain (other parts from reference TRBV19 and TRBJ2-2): DGGITQSPKYLFRKEGQNVTLSCEQNLNHDAMYWYRQDPGQGLRLIYYSQIVNDFQKGDIAEGYSVSREKKESFPLTVTSAQKNPTAFYLCASSLGQGNTGELFFGEGSRLTVL.

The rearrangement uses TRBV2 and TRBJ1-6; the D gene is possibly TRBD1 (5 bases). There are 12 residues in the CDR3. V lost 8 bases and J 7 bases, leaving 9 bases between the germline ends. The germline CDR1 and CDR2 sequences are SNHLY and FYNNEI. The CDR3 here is CASQGPNSPLHF. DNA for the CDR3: TGTGCCAGCCAGGGACCGAATTCACCCCTCCACTTT.

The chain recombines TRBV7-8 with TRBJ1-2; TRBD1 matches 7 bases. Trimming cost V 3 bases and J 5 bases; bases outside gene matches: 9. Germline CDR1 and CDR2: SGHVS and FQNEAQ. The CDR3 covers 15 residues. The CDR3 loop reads CASSLGAGGEYGYTF. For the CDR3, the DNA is TGTGCCAGCAGCTTGGGAGCAGGGGGGGAGTATGGCTACACCTTC.

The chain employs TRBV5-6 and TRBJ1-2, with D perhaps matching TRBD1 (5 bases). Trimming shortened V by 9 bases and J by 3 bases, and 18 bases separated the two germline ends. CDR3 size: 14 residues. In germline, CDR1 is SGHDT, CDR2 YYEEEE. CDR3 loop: CATGLLARDYGYTF. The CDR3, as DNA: TGTGCCACCGGCCTTCTGGCCAGGGACTATGGCTACACCTTC.

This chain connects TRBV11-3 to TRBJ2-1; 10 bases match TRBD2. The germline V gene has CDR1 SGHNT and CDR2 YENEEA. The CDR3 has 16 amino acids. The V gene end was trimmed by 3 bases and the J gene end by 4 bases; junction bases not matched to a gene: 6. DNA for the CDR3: TGTGCCAGCAGCTTGGTTAGCGGGAGGAGGTACAATGAGCAGTTCTTC. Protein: CASSLVSGRRYNEQFF.

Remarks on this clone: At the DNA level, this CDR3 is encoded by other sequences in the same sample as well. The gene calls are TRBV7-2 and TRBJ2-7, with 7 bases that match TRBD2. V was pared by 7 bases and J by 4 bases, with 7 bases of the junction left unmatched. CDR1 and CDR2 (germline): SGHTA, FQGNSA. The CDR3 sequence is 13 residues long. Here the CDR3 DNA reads TGTGCCAGCAACATTAACGGGGGGTACGAGCAGTACTTC. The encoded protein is CASNINGGYEQYF.